The 21 T cell receptor beta chains reported below all come from one sample, sequenced in a study of CD8 T cells in Susac syndrome. RNA in amounts of about 0.5 to 1 ug was reverse transcribed with random hexamers. Via MiXCR, TCRdb re-called the immunoSEQ multiplex PCR reads, giving one row per CDR3 protein. The profile covers some 170,000 distinct CDR3 sequences, with around 93% appearing a single time and about 0.14% taken by the ten largest. What was sequenced was CD4+ T cells from PBMCs. All receptors derive from a human donor in good health.

The chain employs TRBV19 and TRBJ1-6; 11 nucleotides match TRBD1. CDR3 length: 18 amino acids. The V and J ends lost 5 bases and 0 bases, in that order; junction bases with no gene match: 6. Germline V gene sequence: CDR1 LNHDA, CDR2 SQIVND (reference sequence). CDR3 bases: TGTGCCAGTAGTTGGACAGGGGGCCTTAGCTCCTATAATTCACCCCTCCACTTT. Translation gives CASSWTGGLSSYNSPLHF.

A single count supports this clonotype. V is TRBV5-6 and J is TRBJ1-4, with D tentatively TRBD1 (5 bases). Germline values: CDR1 SGHDT, CDR2 YYEEEE. V lost 4 bases and J 14 bases, leaving 15 bases between the germline ends. The CDR3 runs to 12 residues. CDR3 coding DNA: TGTGCCAGCAGCCGGCAGGGCCTCGTTCTGTTTTTT. It yields the protein CASSRQGLVLFF. The variable domain in full, completed from reference TRBV5-6 and TRBJ1-4, reads DAGVTQSPTHLIKTRGQQVTLRCSPKSGHDTVSWYQQALGQGPQFIFQYYEEEERQRGNFPDRFSGHQFPNYSSELNVNALLLGDSALYLCASSRQGLVLFFGSGTQLSVL.

V gene TRBV20-1 combines with J gene TRBJ1-4, with TRBD1 as a possible D gene (5 bases). Trimming removed 3 bases from V and 8 bases from J, with 13 bases in between. Germline V gene data show CDR1 as DFQATT and CDR2 as SNEGSKA (reference sequence). This CDR3 is built from 13 residues. The CDR3, as DNA: TGCAGTGCTAGTTTCGGGGGTAGGGAAAAACTGTTTTTT. This translates into CSASFGGREKLFF.

V is TRBV5-4 and J is TRBJ1-2; weak D call: TRBD1 (5 bases). The CDR3 sequence is 14 residues long. The germline V and J ends were trimmed by 4 bases and 4 bases, with 14 bases remaining between them. CDR1 and CDR2 from the germline V gene are SGHNT and YYREEE (reference sequence). The CDR3 DNA reads as TGTGCCAGCAGCCCCTGGGGGGTCGGCTATGGCTACACCTTC. Protein product: CASSPWGVGYGYTF.

The chain links TRBV18 to TRBJ1-4; the D is unclear. CDR1 and CDR2 (germline): KGHSH, LQKENI. The CDR3 totals 15 residues. Trimming took off 3 bases at V and 3 bases at J, with 11 bases between the two ends. The CDR3 loop is CASSPAAAANEKLFF. DNA for the CDR3: TGTGCCAGCTCACCCGCAGCGGCAGCTAATGAAAAACTGTTTTTT.

V gene TRBV5-1 combines with J gene TRBJ2-3; D is undetermined. The V and J ends lost 0 bases and 2 bases respectively, with 7 bases between them. The CDR3 loop spans 14 amino acids. Germline CDR1 reads SGHRS; CDR2 reads YFSETQ. The CDR3 nucleotides read TGCGCCAGCAGCTTGGGGACCACCACAGATACGCAGTATTTT. It translates to CASSLGTTTDTQYF. Full variable domain (outside the CDR3, taken from reference TRBV5-1 and TRBJ2-3): KAGVTQTPRYLIKTRGQQVTLSCSPISGHRSVSWYQQTPGQGLQFLFEYFSETQRNKGNFPGRFSGRQFSNSRSEMNVSTLELGDSALYLCASSLGTTTDTQYFGPGTRLTVL.

This rearrangement joins TRBV5-1 to TRBJ2-1, with 9 positions matching TRBD1. With 4 bases clipped from V and 7 bases from J, the junction kept 6 bases outside the gene matches. The length of the CDR3 is 14 residues. Germline CDR1 and CDR2: SGHRS and YFSETQ. The CDR3 nucleotides read TGCGCCAGCAGCATCCGGGACAGGGAAAATGAGCAGTTCTTC. Translation: CASSIRDRENEQFF.

The CDR3 DNA reads as TGCAGCGTTGAAAGGCGCAGCTCTGGAAACACCATATATTTT. Translating it yields CSVERRSSGNTIYF. This chain uses TRBV29-1 with TRBJ1-3, with no clear D. CDR3 size: 14 residues. Trimming removed 2 bases from V and 0 bases from J, with 8 bases in between. CDR1 is SQVTM and CDR2 is ANQGSEA in the germline V gene.

This chain links TRBV5-1 with TRBJ1-1, with unresolved D. The CDR3 sequence is 14 residues long. Germline CDR1 SGHRS, CDR2 YFSETQ. With 5 bases removed from V and 1 base from J, the gap between germline ends came to 12 bases. The CDR3 region is CASSVRLSNTEAFF. Written as DNA, the CDR3 is TGCGCCAGCAGTGTTAGGCTTTCGAACACTGAAGCTTTCTTT.

The chain is built from TRBV3-1 and TRBJ2-3; no clear D gene. V lost 5 bases and J 5 bases, leaving 23 bases between the germline ends. CDR1 is LGHDT and CDR2 is YNNKEL in the germline V gene (reference sequence). This CDR3 is built from 17 residues. The DNA of the CDR3 is TGTGCCAGCAGCGCGCATTATCCCATTTGCATGCAAGATACGCAGTATTTT. Protein: CASSAHYPICMQDTQYF.

This sequence joins TRBV27 and TRBJ1-2; TRBD1 aligns across 7 bases. Germline trimming cut 4 bases from V and 0 bases from J; bases unmatched to any gene: 5. This CDR3 spans 15 amino acids. Germline V lookup: CDR1 MNHEY, CDR2 SMNVEV (reference sequence). For the CDR3, the DNA is TGTGCCAGCAGTTCCCTCGGGACAGCTAACTATGGCTACACCTTC. Translating gives CASSSLGTANYGYTF.

This clonotype was seen only a few times. V usage is TRBV3-1 and J usage is TRBJ2-1; D is possibly TRBD2 (6 bases). The germline V gene encodes CDR1 LGHDT and CDR2 YNNKEL (reference sequence). The V end lost 4 bases, the J end lost 1 base, and 11 bases lay between the germline ends. CDR3 length: 15 amino acids. CDR3 loop: CASSPRLGSYNEQFF. The CDR3 DNA reads as TGTGCCAGCAGCCCCAGACTAGGGTCCTACAATGAGCAGTTCTTC.

The rearrangement uses TRBV30 and TRBJ1-3; 7 bases line up with TRBD1. This CDR3 spans 15 amino acids. V was pared by 2 bases and J by 0 bases, with 4 bases of the junction left unmatched. Germline CDR1 is GTSNPN and CDR2 is SVGIG (reference sequence). CDR3 coding DNA: TGTGCCTGGAGTCGGGGACAGTTCTCTGGAAACACCATATATTTT. Translating it yields CAWSRGQFSGNTIYF. The full variable domain, completed using reference TRBV30 and TRBJ1-3, is SQTIHQWPATLVQPVGSPLSLECTVEGTSNPNLYWYRQAAGRGLQLLFYSVGIGQISSEVPQNLSASRPQDRQFILSSKKLLLSDSGFYLCAWSRGQFSGNTIYFGEGSWLTVV.

V and J are TRBV3-1 and TRBJ2-2; TRBD1 agrees at 7 bases. The germline V gene encodes CDR1 LGHDT and CDR2 YNNKEL (reference sequence). With V trimmed by 4 bases and J by 3 bases, 11 bases remained unmatched. The CDR3 loop spans 17 amino acids. DNA for the CDR3: TGTGCCAGCAGCCTACGACAGGGAACCTTCGACACCGGGGAGCTGTTTTTT. Translation: CASSLRQGTFDTGELFF.

This chain joins TRBV5-4 and TRBJ2-7; no firm D call. CDR3 length: 13 amino acids. The germline V gene encodes CDR1 SGHNT and CDR2 YYREEE (reference sequence). V was pared by 1 base and J by 5 bases, with 10 bases between. DNA of the CDR3: TGTGCCAGCAGCTTGCTGTCTATCCACGAGCAGTACTTC. This encodes CASSLLSIHEQYF.

The chain carries TRBV20-1 and TRBJ2-3, with D maybe TRBD1 (6 bases). This CDR3 is built from 14 residues. Germline CDR1 and CDR2: DFQATT and SNEGSKA (reference sequence). The germline V and J ends were trimmed by 5 bases and 0 bases, with 12 bases remaining between them. DNA for the CDR3: TGCAGTGCTTTCAGGGGCGTTAGCACAGATACGCAGTATTTT. Amino acids: CSAFRGVSTDTQYF.

The J gene is TRBJ1-2, the V gene TRBV3-1; D not certain. CDR1 and CDR2 (germline): LGHDT, YNNKEL (reference sequence). CDR3 length equals 12 residues. Trimming stripped 1 base from V and 5 bases from J, with 5 bases between. CDR3 coding DNA: TGTGCCAGCAGCCAAGTACTTTATGGCTACACCTTC. Amino acid sequence: CASSQVLYGYTF. Full variable domain (rest looked up from reference TRBV3-1 and TRBJ1-2): DTAVSQTPKYLVTQMGNDKSIKCEQNLGHDTMYWYKQDSKKFLKIMFSYNNKELIINETVPNRFSPKSPDKAHLNLHINSLELGDSAVYFCASSQVLYGYTFGSGTRLTVV.

V usage is TRBV12-3 or TRBV12-4 and J usage is TRBJ1-2; D call uncertain. The CDR3 extends over 15 amino acids. V was shortened by 6 bases and J by 7 bases, with 21 bases between the two germline ends. The DNA of the CDR3 is TGTGCCAGCAGCCCCGTGGACGGCAAAGAGGGTGGCTACACCTTC. This codes for CASSPVDGKEGGYTF.

The chain carries TRBV6-6 and TRBJ1-1; D is unclear. Trimming took off 2 bases at V and 0 bases at J, with 7 bases between the two ends. CDR3 size: 14 residues. Germline-derived CDR1 and CDR2 are MNHNY and SVGAGI (reference sequence). In nucleotides, the CDR3 is TGTGCCAGCAGTTACGGGCCCATGAACACTGAAGCTTTCTTT. It encodes CASSYGPMNTEAFF.

The chain has TRBV18 and TRBJ2-5; no reliable D call. The germline V gene encodes CDR1 KGHSH and CDR2 LQKENI. This CDR3 spans 12 amino acids. Trimming took 2 bases from V and 3 from J, leaving 4 bases between them. This chain's CDR3 is CASSPDKETQYF. CDR3 DNA: TGTGCCAGCTCACCAGATAAAGAGACCCAGTACTTC.

The chain is built from TRBV2 and TRBJ1-5; D perhaps matches TRBD1 (5 bases). Germline assignment: CDR1 SNHLY and CDR2 FYNNEI. With 8 bases removed from V and 5 bases from J, the gap between germline ends came to 10 bases. The CDR3 has 12 amino acids. The CDR3 DNA is TGTGCCAGCTGGGACGGTTATCAGCCCCAGCATTTT. Protein sequence: CASWDGYQPQHF.